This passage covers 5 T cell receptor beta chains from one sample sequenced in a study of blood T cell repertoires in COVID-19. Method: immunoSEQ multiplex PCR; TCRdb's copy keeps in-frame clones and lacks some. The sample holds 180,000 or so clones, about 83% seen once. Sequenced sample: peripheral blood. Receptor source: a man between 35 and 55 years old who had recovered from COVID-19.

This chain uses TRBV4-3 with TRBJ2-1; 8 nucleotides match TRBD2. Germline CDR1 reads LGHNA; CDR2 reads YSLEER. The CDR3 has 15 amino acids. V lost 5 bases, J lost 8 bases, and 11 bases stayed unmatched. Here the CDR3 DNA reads TGCGCCAGCAGCTCCGGGACTAGAACCAGGGATGAGCAGTTCTTC. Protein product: CASSSGTRTRDEQFF.

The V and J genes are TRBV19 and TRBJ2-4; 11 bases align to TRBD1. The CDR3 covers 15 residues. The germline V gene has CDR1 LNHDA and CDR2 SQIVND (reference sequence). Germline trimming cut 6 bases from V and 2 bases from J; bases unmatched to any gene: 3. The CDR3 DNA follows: TGTGCCAGTAGAGGACAGGGGGCCACCAAAAACATTCAGTACTTC. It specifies CASRGQGATKNIQYF.

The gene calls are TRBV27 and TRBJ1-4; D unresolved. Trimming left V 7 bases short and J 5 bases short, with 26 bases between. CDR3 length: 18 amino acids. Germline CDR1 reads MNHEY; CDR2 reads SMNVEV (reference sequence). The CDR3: CASNPTLGLVWRNEKLFF. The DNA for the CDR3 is TGTGCCAGCAACCCGACACTGGGGTTGGTTTGGAGGAATGAAAAACTGTTTTTT.

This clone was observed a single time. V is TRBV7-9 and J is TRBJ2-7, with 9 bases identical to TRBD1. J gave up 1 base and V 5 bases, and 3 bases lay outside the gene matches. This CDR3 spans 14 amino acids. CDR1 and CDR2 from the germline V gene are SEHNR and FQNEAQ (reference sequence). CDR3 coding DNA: TGTGCCAGCAGCCAGGGGACAGGGTCCTACGAGCAGTACTTC. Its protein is CASSQGTGSYEQYF. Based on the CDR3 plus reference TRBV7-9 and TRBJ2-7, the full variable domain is DTGVSQNPRHKITKRGQNVTFRCDPISEHNRLYWYRQTLGQGPEFLTYFQNEAQLEKSRLLSDRFSAERPKGSFSTLEIQRTEQGDSAMYLCASSQGTGSYEQYFGPGTRLTVT.

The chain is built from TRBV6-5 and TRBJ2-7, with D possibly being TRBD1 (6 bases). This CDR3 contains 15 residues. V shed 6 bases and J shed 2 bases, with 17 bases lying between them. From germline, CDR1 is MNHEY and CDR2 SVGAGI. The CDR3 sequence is CASRSTGVSTYEQYF. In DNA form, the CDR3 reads TGTGCCAGCAGATCGACAGGTGTAAGTACCTACGAGCAGTACTTC.